This TCR beta chain was identified during a study of post-analysis software for immune sequencing data. Study outcomes and limitations: When patients were compared with controls, about five TRBV segments were more frequent, TRBV5-6, TRBV5-1 and TRBV20-1 among them. Controls showed significantly higher normalized Chao1 diversity than did multiple sclerosis patients.

As concerns this clonotype: As yet, its antigen is unknown.

Trimming cost V 6 bases and J 1 base, with 17 bases left between them. The CDR3 spans 15 residues. Germline loops: CDR1 SQVTM, CDR2 ANQGSEA. The library was made from cDNA and included unique molecular identifiers. The T cell input of about 0.85 to 10 million gave about half a million cDNA molecules. Each CDR3 protein is one row after TCRdb ran MiXCR on the PCR reads. The data contain approximately 660,000 distinct CDR3 sequences, 55% to 70% of them singletons. Sequences were obtained from blood. V gene TRBV29-1 combines with J gene TRBJ2-3; D perhaps matches TRBD1 (5 bases). The source is a girl aged 2 to 10 with multiple sclerosis. The CDR3 DNA reads TGCAGCGTAGTCTCCCTAGGGGCGGGCACAGATACGCAGTATTTT. Translation gives CSVVSLGAGTDTQYF.